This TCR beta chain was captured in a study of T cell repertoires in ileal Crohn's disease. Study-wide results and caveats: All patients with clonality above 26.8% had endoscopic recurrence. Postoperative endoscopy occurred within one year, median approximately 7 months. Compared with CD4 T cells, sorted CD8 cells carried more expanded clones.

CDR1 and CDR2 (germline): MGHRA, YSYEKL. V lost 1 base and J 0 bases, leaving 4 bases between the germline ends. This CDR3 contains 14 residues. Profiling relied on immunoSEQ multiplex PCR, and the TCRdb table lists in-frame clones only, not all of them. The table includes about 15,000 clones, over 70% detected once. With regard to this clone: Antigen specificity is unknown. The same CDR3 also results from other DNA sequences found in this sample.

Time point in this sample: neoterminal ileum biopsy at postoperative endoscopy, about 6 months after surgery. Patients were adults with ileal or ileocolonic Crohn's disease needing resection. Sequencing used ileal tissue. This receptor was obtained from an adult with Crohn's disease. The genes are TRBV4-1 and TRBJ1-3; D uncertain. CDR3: CASSQGPSGNTIYF. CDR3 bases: TGCGCCAGCAGCCAAGGGCCCTCTGGAAACACCATATATTTT.